These 5 T cell receptor beta chains were sequenced from one sample in a study of blood T cell repertoires in COVID-19. Here immunoSEQ multiplex PCR was the method, and the copy in TCRdb shows in-frame clones only, minus some. The sample contains roughly 120,000 clones, around 90% of which appear only once. Sequenced sample: peripheral blood. These receptor sequences come from a man between 50 and 59 years old with active COVID-19.

V is TRBV5-4 and J is TRBJ1-1; no reliable D call. The V gene lost 0 bases and the J gene lost 2 bases, with 8 bases spanning the gap. The V gene's germline CDR1 is SGHNT and CDR2 YYREEE (reference sequence). This CDR3 has 14 residues. Here the CDR3 reads CASSLVRENTEAFF. CDR3 nucleotide sequence: TGTGCCAGCAGCTTGGTTCGGGAAAACACTGAAGCTTTCTTT.

V and J are TRBV24-1 and TRBJ2-1; possibly TRBD2 for D (5 bases). This CDR3 comprises 18 residues. The ends were cut back, 2 bases at V and 4 bases at J, with 20 bases in the middle. Germline V gene lookup returns CDR1 KGHDR and CDR2 SFDVKD. The CDR3: CATSDSRKNAGRYNEQFF. Here the CDR3 DNA reads TGTGCCACCAGTGATTCACGAAAAAATGCGGGCAGGTACAATGAGCAGTTCTTC.

The rearrangement uses TRBV4-1 and TRBJ1-1, with TRBD1 as a possible D gene (6 bases). CDR1 is MGHRA, CDR2 YSYEKL, per germline. V dropped 1 base and J dropped 3 bases, with 15 bases sitting between them. The CDR3 is 16 amino acids. The CDR3 loop is CASSQGPSRGDTEAFF. CDR3 coding DNA: TGCGCCAGCAGCCAAGGCCCATCCAGGGGCGACACTGAAGCTTTCTTT.

This chain connects TRBV11-2 to TRBJ1-4, with 8 bases lining up with TRBD1. Germline CDR1 and CDR2: SGHAT and FQNNGV. This CDR3 comprises 14 residues. The trim removed 4 bases at V and 8 bases at J, leaving 6 bases unmatched. The CDR3 spells CASSSRQGREKLFF. CDR3 in DNA: TGTGCCAGCAGCTCCAGACAGGGGCGAGAAAAACTGTTTTTT. Drawing the rest from reference TRBV11-2 and TRBJ1-4, the complete variable domain is EAGVAQSPRYKIIEKRQSVAFWCNPISGHATLYWYQQILGQGPKLLIQFQNNGVVDDSQLPKDRFSAERLKGVDSTLKIQPAKLEDSAVYLCASSSRQGREKLFFGSGTQLSVL.

The V gene is TRBV5-6, the J gene TRBJ1-1; D is unresolved. The germline V and J ends were trimmed by 3 bases and 4 bases, with 13 bases remaining between them. This CDR3 is built from 14 residues. Germline loops: CDR1 SGHDT, CDR2 YYEEEE. Here the CDR3 DNA reads TGTGCCAGCAGCTCCCTTGGAGTTGGCACTGAAGCTTTCTTT. It encodes CASSSLGVGTEAFF.